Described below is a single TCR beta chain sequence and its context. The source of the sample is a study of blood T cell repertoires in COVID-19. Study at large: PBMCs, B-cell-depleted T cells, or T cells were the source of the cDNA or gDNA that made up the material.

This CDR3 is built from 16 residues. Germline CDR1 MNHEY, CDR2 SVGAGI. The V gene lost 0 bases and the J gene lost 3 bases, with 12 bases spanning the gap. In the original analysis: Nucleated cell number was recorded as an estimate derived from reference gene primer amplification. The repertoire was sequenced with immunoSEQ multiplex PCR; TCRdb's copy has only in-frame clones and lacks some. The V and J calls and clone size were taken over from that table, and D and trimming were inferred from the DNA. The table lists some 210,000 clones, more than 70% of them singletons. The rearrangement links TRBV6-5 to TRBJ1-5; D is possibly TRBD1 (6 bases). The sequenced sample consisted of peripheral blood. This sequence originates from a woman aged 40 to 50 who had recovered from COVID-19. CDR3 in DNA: TGTGCCAGCAGTTACTCGTACCAGGGGACCAATCAGCCCCAGCATTTT. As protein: CASSYSYQGTNQPQHF.